This T cell receptor (beta chain) was captured by sequencing in a study of OX40 agonist ivuxolimab in advanced cancers. Across the whole study: Patients received intravenous ivuxolimab every 2 weeks at 0.01 to 10 mg/kg.

Losses at the gene ends were 8 bases for V and 5 bases for J; bases not matched to a gene: 4. This CDR3 has 13 amino acids. CDR1 and CDR2 from the germline V gene are MNHNS and SASEGT. Worth noting for this clone: The antigen remains undetermined.

The protocol was immunoSEQ multiplex PCR, while the TCRdb copy is restricted to in-frame clones and leaves out a portion. This repertoire shows approximately 60,000 clones, about 92% found once; its top ten account for 0.62%. Study results and limitations: Clonal expansion in partial responders at 0.1-3.0 mg/kg ranked among the lowest. In the 0.1 to 3.0 mg/kg range, CD4+ and CD8+ blood T cells had expanded clonally by week 6. Relative to CD4+, CD8+ T cells held more expanded clones on average.

V gene TRBV6-1 combines with J gene TRBJ2-3, with 10 bases aligning to TRBD1. This TCR came from an adult with an advanced solid tumor such as melanoma, head and neck, liver or kidney cancer. The sequencing here drew on CD4+ or CD8+ T cells sorted from blood, taken in a trial of the OX40 agonist ivuxolimab. The CDR3, as DNA: TGTGCCAGCGCGGACAGGGGGATAGATACGCAGTATTTT. This sequence encodes CASADRGIDTQYF.